This is a list of T cell receptor beta chains from one sample in a study of response to subunit inactivated influenza vaccine. TCRdb independently ran MiXCR on the RT-PCR reads; one entry per CDR3 protein. This sample carries around 600,000 distinct CDR3 sequences, 11% of them seen once, and the ten largest clones take 9.5% to 11%. This same sample was also taken into another study, of T cells expressing NK-cell markers.

Specimen: PBMCs from blood, collected on the day of vaccination. Source of these receptors: a man between 50 and 59 years old who received an inactivated influenza vaccine. CDR3s include the opening cysteine and the closing phenylalanine or tryptophan.

TRBJ2-1,TRBV10-3,CAINPGRTYNEQFF
TRBJ2-5,TRBV24-1,CATSDSGRIQETQYF
TRBJ1-5,TRBV4-3,CASSQDIAVGPQHF
TRBJ2-2,TRBV7-8,CASSSGTINTGELFF
TRBJ2-1,TRBV5-1,CASSLEWATYNEQFF
TRBJ1-1,TRBV5-1,CASSLGTAMMAEAFF
TRBJ2-3,TRBV11-2,CASSLVRTASTDTQYF
TRBJ1-6,TRBV6-5,CASSYTGRGSYNSPLHF
TRBJ2-5,TRBV10-3,CAISDTGSRETQYF
TRBJ1-2,TRBV28,CASTGTGSRAYGYTF
TRBJ2-5,TRBV7-9,CASSPQMETQYF
TRBJ1-2,TRBV11-2,CASSLDPGSGRGYTF
TRBJ2-1,TRBV12-3/TRBV12-4,CASSLQGGLRFF
TRBJ2-2,TRBV28,CASLSGRATGELFF
TRBJ2-1,TRBV6-2/TRBV6-3,CASSPVLWYNEQFF
TRBJ1-5,TRBV6-5,CASSYYYGDQPQHF
TRBJ2-4,TRBV7-8,CASSLEDSQAKNIQYF
TRBJ2-3,TRBV10-3,CAISEQVLTDTQYF
TRBJ2-1,TRBV10-3,CGIGSLSAEQFF
TRBJ2-3,TRBV4-2,CASSWGGSSTDTQYF
TRBJ2-5,TRBV29-1,CSVEANSRETQYF
TRBJ1-3,TRBV6-5,CASSWGQGSGNTIYF
TRBJ1-5,TRBV12-3/TRBV12-4,CASSWGAGNQPQHF
TRBJ1-3,TRBV15,CATSREGSSGNTIYF
TRBJ2-7,TRBV4-1,CASSQDRDGPYEQYF
TRBJ2-3,TRBV11-3,CASSPRTSHDVDTQYF
TRBJ2-7,TRBV11-2,CASSLSNGHEQYF
TRBJ2-3,TRBV12-3/TRBV12-4,CASTEAGGTDTQYF
TRBJ2-4,TRBV20-1,CSASRGQGWKNIQYF
TRBJ2-2,TRBV6-5,CASSYNRGNTGELFF
TRBJ2-7,TRBV9,CASSVAPGRAPGEQYF
TRBJ2-3,TRBV14,CASSQDYGADTQYF
TRBJ1-1,TRBV4-3,CASSQDRLDPGAFF
TRBJ2-7,TRBV20-1,CSARDLETSGYVDF
TRBJ2-2,TRBV5-1,CASSLDFSGAGELFF
TRBJ2-3,TRBV20-1,CSASRQINTDTQYF
TRBJ2-3,TRBV24-1,CATSDPTVSPDTQYF
TRBJ2-5,TRBV5-1,CASSLAVDTHQVTQYF
TRBJ2-1,TRBV7-9,CASSLGWYIEQFF
TRBJ2-1,TRBV11-3,CASSLGDRGGYEQFF
TRBJ1-2,TRBV7-9,CASSLGDFSNYGYTF